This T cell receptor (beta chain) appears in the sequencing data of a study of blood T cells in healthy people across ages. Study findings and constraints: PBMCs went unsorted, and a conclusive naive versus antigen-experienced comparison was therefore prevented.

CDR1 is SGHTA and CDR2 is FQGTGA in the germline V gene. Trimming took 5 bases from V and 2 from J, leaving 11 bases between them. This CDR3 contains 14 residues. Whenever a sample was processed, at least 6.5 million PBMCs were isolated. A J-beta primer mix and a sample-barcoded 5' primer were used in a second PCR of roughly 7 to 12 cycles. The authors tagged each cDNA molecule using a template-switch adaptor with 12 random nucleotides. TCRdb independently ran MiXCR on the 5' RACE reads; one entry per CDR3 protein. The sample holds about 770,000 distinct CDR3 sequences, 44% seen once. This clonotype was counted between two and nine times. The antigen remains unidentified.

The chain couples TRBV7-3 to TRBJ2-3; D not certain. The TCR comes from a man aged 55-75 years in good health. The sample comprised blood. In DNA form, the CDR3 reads TGTGCCAGCAGCGTGGGGATTTACACAGATACGCAGTATTTT. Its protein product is CASSVGIYTDTQYF.